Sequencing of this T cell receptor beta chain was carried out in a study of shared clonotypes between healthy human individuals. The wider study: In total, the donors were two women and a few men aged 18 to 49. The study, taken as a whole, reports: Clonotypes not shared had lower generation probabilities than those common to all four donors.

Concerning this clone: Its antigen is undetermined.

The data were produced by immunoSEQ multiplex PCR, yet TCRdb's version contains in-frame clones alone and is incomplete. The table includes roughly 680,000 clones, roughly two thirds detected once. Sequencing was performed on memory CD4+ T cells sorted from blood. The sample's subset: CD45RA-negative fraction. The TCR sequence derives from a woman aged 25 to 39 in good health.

The CDR3 region has the DNA TGTGCCGGCGGGGACAGTGCCTGGACTGAAGCTTTCTTT. Translation gives CAGGDSAWTEAFF. This chain uses TRBV6-1 with TRBJ1-1; 7 bases agree with TRBD1. V lost 11 bases, J lost 5 bases, and 11 bases stayed unmatched. The CDR3 extends over 13 amino acids. In germline, CDR1 is MNHNS, CDR2 SASEGT.